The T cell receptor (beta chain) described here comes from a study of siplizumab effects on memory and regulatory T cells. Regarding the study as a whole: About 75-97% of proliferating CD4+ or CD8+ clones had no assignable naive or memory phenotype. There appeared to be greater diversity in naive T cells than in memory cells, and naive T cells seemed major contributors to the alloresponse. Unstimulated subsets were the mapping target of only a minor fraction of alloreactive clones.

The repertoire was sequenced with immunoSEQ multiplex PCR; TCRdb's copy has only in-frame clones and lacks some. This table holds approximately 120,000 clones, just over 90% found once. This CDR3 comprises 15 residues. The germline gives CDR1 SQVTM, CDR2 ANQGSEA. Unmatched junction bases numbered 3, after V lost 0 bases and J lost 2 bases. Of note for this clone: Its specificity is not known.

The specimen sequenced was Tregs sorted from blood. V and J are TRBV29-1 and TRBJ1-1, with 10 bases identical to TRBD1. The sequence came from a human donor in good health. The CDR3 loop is CSVEEWTGGNTEAFF. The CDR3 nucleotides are TGCAGCGTTGAAGAATGGACAGGGGGAAACACTGAAGCTTTCTTT.